A single sample gave rise to the 30 T cell receptor beta chains below, sequenced in a study of Ad26.COV2.S vaccination and SARS-CoV-2 variants. As to treatment: some 20 received Ad26.COV2.S at low or high dose, single or two shots; roughly 5 received placebo; per-sample allocation not given. Specimens were obtained on day 63 following the first vaccine or placebo injection. TCRdb's copy holds only in-frame clones and misses some; the assay was immunoSEQ multiplex PCR. The data hold roughly 320,000 clones, with around 86% observed a single time. The starting material was peripheral blood, obtained in a trial of Ad26.COV2.S vaccine versus placebo. Every receptor here comes from a person aged 18-60 years who received the Ad26.COV2.S COVID-19 vaccine or a placebo.

The chain carries TRBV11-2 and TRBJ2-7; D possibly corresponds to TRBD1 (6 bases). In germline, CDR1 is SGHAT, CDR2 FQNNGV. There are 16 residues in the CDR3. V was pared by 5 bases and J by 4 bases, with 21 bases between. The CDR3 spells CASSLRTGTTEYEQYF. The CDR3 bases are TGTGCCAGCAGCCTTCGTACCGGGACAACCGAGTACGAGCAGTACTTC.

This clone was observed once. The chain couples TRBV7-2 to TRBJ1-4; TRBD1 is a possible D gene (6 bases). Trimming removed 5 bases from V and 4 bases from J, with 11 bases in between. There are 14 residues in the CDR3. Germline CDR1 SGHTA, CDR2 FQGNSA. The CDR3 reads CASSQRGFNEKLFF. The CDR3 coding sequence is TGTGCCAGCAGCCAGAGGGGGTTTAATGAAAAACTGTTTTTT.

J is TRBJ1-1 and V is TRBV3-1 (or the pseudogene TRBV3-2); a weak D match, TRBD1 (6 bases). Trimming shortened V by 4 bases and J by 4 bases, and 13 bases separated the two germline ends. The CDR3 totals 14 residues. The germline V gene encodes CDR1 LGHDT and CDR2 YNNKEL (reference sequence). For the CDR3, the DNA is TGTGCCAGCAGCCCGGCGGGACACACCACTGAAGCTTTCTTT. Amino acids: CASSPAGHTTEAFF.

The chain carries TRBV4-1 and TRBJ2-7; 8 nucleotides align to TRBD2. V shed 4 bases, J shed 6 bases, and the junction held 14 bases outside the gene matches. The CDR3 covers 16 residues. Germline CDR1 MGHRA, CDR2 YSYEKL. CDR3 bases: TGCGCCAGCAGCCCCGGTCCGGGACTAGGTGTTAGCGAGCAGTACTTC. It yields the protein CASSPGPGLGVSEQYF.

In the case of this clone: The sample carries other DNA sequences with the same CDR3. The gene calls are TRBV6-5 and TRBJ2-2; the D gene is possibly TRBD2 (6 bases). The CDR3 is made up of 16 amino acids. Germline V CDR1 and CDR2: MNHEY, SVGAGI. V lost 0 bases and J lost 1, with 9 bases in between. CDR3 DNA sequence: TGTGCCAGCAGTTACTCGCGGGGTGGGAACACCGGGGAGCTGTTTTTT. Its protein product is CASSYSRGGNTGELFF.

The V gene is TRBV6-5, the J gene TRBJ1-4; maybe TRBD1 (5 bases). V was clipped by 2 bases and J by 14 bases, with 18 bases between them. Germline loops: CDR1 MNHEY, CDR2 SVGAGI. This CDR3 is 14 amino acids long. The CDR3 nucleotides are TGTGCCAGCAGTTACGACAGAGCCAGTTCGGTGCTGTTTTTT. Residues: CASSYDRASSVLFF.

The chain carries TRBV6-5 and TRBJ2-3; 9 positions match TRBD2. With 6 bases clipped from V and 0 bases from J, the junction kept 1 base outside the gene matches. Germline V gene sequence: CDR1 MNHEY, CDR2 SVGAGI. The CDR3 loop spans 14 amino acids. In nucleotides, the CDR3 is TGTGCCAGCAGCCTAGCGGGAAGCACAGATACGCAGTATTTT. Translating gives CASSLAGSTDTQYF.

This sequence joins TRBV5-4 and TRBJ2-2, with TRBD2 matching over 8 bases. The CDR3 spans 14 residues. Germline trimming cut 2 bases from V and 6 bases from J; bases unmatched to any gene: 3. The germline CDR1 and CDR2 sequences are SGHNT and YYREEE (reference sequence). In DNA form, the CDR3 reads TGTGCCAGCAGCTTTATGACTAGCGCCGGGGAGCTGTTTTTT. Its protein is CASSFMTSAGELFF.

The CDR3 loop is CAWSLISGLAKTQYF. CDR3 bases: TGTGCCTGGAGTCTCATCTCGGGACTAGCCAAGACCCAGTACTTC. The chain links TRBV30 to TRBJ2-5; 9 bases are a match to TRBD2. Germline V CDR1 and CDR2: GTSNPN, SVGIG (reference sequence). The CDR3 runs to 15 residues. With 2 bases clipped from V and 6 bases from J, the junction kept 10 bases outside the gene matches.

The V gene is TRBV4-1, the J gene TRBJ1-1, with D possibly matching TRBD1 (6 bases). The V and J ends lost 3 bases and 5 bases respectively, with 16 bases between them. The CDR3 sequence is 15 residues long. Germline V CDR1 and CDR2: MGHRA, YSYEKL. The CDR3 here is CASSHPEGRGTEAFF. CDR3 nucleotides: TGCGCCAGCAGCCACCCTGAGGGGAGGGGGACTGAAGCTTTCTTT.

The CDR3 protein is CASSPHVGSGELFF. The CDR3 coding sequence is TGTGCCAGCAGTCCCCATGTGGGATCCGGGGAGCTGTTTTTT. J is TRBJ2-2 and V is TRBV27; D gene unclear. The germline gives CDR1 MNHEY, CDR2 SMNVEV (reference sequence). Trimming took 5 bases from V and 6 from J, leaving 13 bases between them. CDR3 size: 14 residues.

This rearrangement joins TRBV21-1 to TRBJ1-1; TRBD1 was called by the table and not checked on the DNA. TRBV21-1 is termed a pseudogene. The CDR3 consists of 14 residues. The CDR3 sequence is CASSQTGVNTEAFF. CDR3 nucleotide sequence: TGTGCCAGCAGCCAGACAGGGGTTAACACTGAAGCTTTCTTT.

V is TRBV6-1 and J is TRBJ1-5; D is undetermined. This CDR3 is built from 15 residues. Between the trimmed V and J ends, which lost 3 bases and 7 bases, there was a span of 16 bases. Germline V gene lookup returns CDR1 MNHNS and CDR2 SASEGT. The CDR3 coding sequence is TGTGCCAGCAGTGAGTCGGTAAGACCGAAGCAGCCCCAGCATTTT. It codes for CASSESVRPKQPQHF.

This rearrangement joins TRBV5-1 to TRBJ2-1; 10 bases are a match to TRBD2. There are 16 residues in the CDR3. Germline V gene data show CDR1 as SGHRS and CDR2 as YFSETQ. Germline trimming cut 3 bases from V and 5 bases from J; bases unmatched to any gene: 8. CDR3 sequence reads: CASSSTSGGANNEQFF. As DNA, the CDR3 is TGCGCCAGCAGCTCCACCAGCGGGGGGGCGAACAATGAGCAGTTCTTC.

The CDR3 loop reads CASSLVAGGTYNEQFF. The CDR3, as DNA: TGCGCCAGCAGCTTGGTGGCCGGGGGGACCTACAATGAGCAGTTCTTC. The chain recombines TRBV5-1 with TRBJ2-1, with 7 nucleotides matching TRBD2. In germline, CDR1 is SGHRS, CDR2 YFSETQ. The CDR3 is 16 amino acids. The V gene end was trimmed by 0 bases and the J gene end by 2 bases; junction bases not matched to a gene: 5.

CDR3 sequence: CASSEGTSGGNEQFF. CDR3 nucleotide sequence: TGTGCCAGCAGTGAAGGGACTAGCGGGGGCAATGAGCAGTTCTTC. V is TRBV6-1 and J is TRBJ2-1; 13 positions agree with TRBD2. V was pared by 1 base and J by 6 bases, with 0 bases of the junction left unmatched. Germline lookup yields CDR1 MNHNS and CDR2 SASEGT. There are 15 residues in the CDR3.

V is TRBV5-4 and J is TRBJ2-7, with 13 bases lining up with TRBD2. The CDR3 has 15 amino acids. Germline V CDR1 and CDR2: SGHNT, YYREEE (reference sequence). V dropped 4 bases and J dropped 2; count of bases not matched to a gene: 3. CDR3 sequence reads: CASSTLAGGPYEQYF. The CDR3 coding sequence is TGTGCCAGCAGCACACTAGCGGGGGGGCCCTACGAGCAGTACTTC.

The chain carries TRBV7-2 and TRBJ2-1, with 7 bases fitting TRBD1. The CDR3 length is 13 residues. Trimming at V came to 4 bases and at J to 7 bases, leaving 4 bases not matched to a gene. CDR1 SGHTA and CDR2 FQGNSA come from the germline V gene. CDR3 region: CASSSDRSNEQFF. The CDR3 DNA is TGTGCCAGCAGCTCGGACAGGTCGAATGAGCAGTTCTTC.

The chain has TRBV6-5 and TRBJ2-5, with D perhaps TRBD1 (7 bases). Germline V gene sequence: CDR1 MNHEY, CDR2 SVGAGI. Deletions cut 10 bases from V and 2 bases from J, with 20 bases between. CDR3 size: 15 residues. CDR3 in amino acids: CATLDGGQIQETQYF. The CDR3 bases are TGTGCCACGTTAGACGGGGGACAGATACAAGAGACCCAGTACTTC.

The chain carries TRBV5-4 and TRBJ2-4; tentatively, D is TRBD1 or TRBD2 (5 bases each). Trimming took 0 bases from V and 3 from J, leaving 13 bases between them. CDR1 is SGHNT and CDR2 is YYREEE in the germline V gene (reference sequence). The CDR3 consists of 16 residues. CDR3 bases: TGTGCCAGCAGCTTGGGGGGGATCGTCGACAAAAACATTCAGTACTTC. It specifies CASSLGGIVDKNIQYF.

On this clone itself: Other DNA sequences within the sample encode an identical CDR3. The rearrangement uses TRBV12-3 or TRBV12-4 and TRBJ1-2; D gene uncertain. Trimming pared 2 bases from V and 4 bases from J, leaving 2 bases between. The CDR3 spans 11 residues. The CDR3 loop is CASSLRYGYTF. The DNA for the CDR3 is TGTGCCAGCAGTTTACGCTATGGCTACACCTTC.

The rearrangement joins TRBV19 to TRBJ1-2; 9 bases fit TRBD1. V dropped 3 bases and J dropped 7; count of bases not matched to a gene: 21. In germline, CDR1 is LNHDA, CDR2 SQIVND (reference sequence). This CDR3 region has 19 residues. The CDR3 loop is CASSIPLAQGASLRRGYTF. DNA for the CDR3: TGTGCCAGTAGTATCCCGCTTGCACAGGGGGCCAGTTTACGGCGTGGCTACACCTTC.

The V and J genes are TRBV6-5 and TRBJ1-1; D may be TRBD1 (5 bases). Trimming took off 4 bases at V and 2 bases at J, with 8 bases between the two ends. Germline-derived CDR1 and CDR2 are MNHEY and SVGAGI. This CDR3 is 13 amino acids long. Written as DNA, the CDR3 is TGTGCCAGCAGTTGGGACCCTAACACTGAAGCTTTCTTT. Residues: CASSWDPNTEAFF.

V is TRBV7-9 and J is TRBJ1-3; the D is unclear. Trimming stripped 2 bases from V and 2 bases from J, with 1 base between. Per germline, CDR1 SEHNR and CDR2 FQNEAQ (reference sequence). The CDR3 is 12 residues long. The CDR3 coding sequence is TGTGCCAGCAGCTTACCTGGAAACACCATATATTTT. Translating gives CASSLPGNTIYF. The full variable domain, with the rest looked up from reference TRBV7-9 and TRBJ1-3, is DTGVSQNPRHKITKRGQNVTFRCDPISEHNRLYWYRQTLGQGPEFLTYFQNEAQLEKSRLLSDRFSAERPKGSFSTLEIQRTEQGDSAMYLCASSLPGNTIYFGEGSWLTVV.

The chain links TRBV6-1 to TRBJ2-1, with a weak D call TRBD2 (5 bases). Germline V gene sequence: CDR1 MNHNS, CDR2 SASEGT. The CDR3 totals 15 residues. V gave up 1 base and J gave up 8 bases, with 15 bases separating them. The CDR3 sequence is CASSEGLAKVDEQFF. In DNA, the CDR3 is TGTGCCAGCAGTGAAGGGCTAGCAAAGGTGGATGAGCAGTTCTTC.

The CDR3 DNA reads TGTGCCAGCAGTGAACAGCGGAGGAACACTGAAGCTTTCTTT. Amino acids: CASSEQRRNTEAFF. The chain couples TRBV6-1 to TRBJ1-1; no clear D. Germline values: CDR1 MNHNS, CDR2 SASEGT. Trimming cost V 2 bases and J 1 base, with 8 bases left between them. The CDR3 loop spans 14 amino acids.

V gene TRBV4-1 combines with J gene TRBJ1-4; 8 bases agree with TRBD1. The CDR3 covers 16 residues. Germline CDR1 is MGHRA and CDR2 is YSYEKL. V dropped 2 bases and J dropped 9; count of bases not matched to a gene: 11. The CDR3 spells CASSQTPGQGAQKLFF. As DNA, the CDR3 is TGCGCCAGCAGCCAAACTCCTGGGCAGGGGGCCCAAAAACTGTTTTTT.

V is TRBV11-3 and J is TRBJ2-5; D not certain. There are 14 residues in the CDR3. Between the trimmed V and J ends, which lost 0 bases and 3 bases, there was a span of 8 bases. Germline assignment: CDR1 SGHNT and CDR2 YENEEA. For the CDR3, the DNA is TGTGCCAGCAGCTTAGATCGGATGGAAGAGACCCAGTACTTC. Its translation is CASSLDRMEETQYF.

The chain's CDR3 is CASSLTGQGNTGELFF. Here the CDR3 DNA reads TGTGCCAGCAGCTTAACGGGACAGGGGAACACCGGGGAGCTGTTTTTT. J is TRBJ2-2 and V is TRBV7-3; 9 bases match TRBD1. This CDR3 comprises 16 residues. Germline V gene sequence: CDR1 SGHTA, CDR2 FQGTGA. V lost 0 bases, J lost 1 base, and 0 bases stayed unmatched.

This rearrangement joins TRBV4-1 to TRBJ2-7; TRBD1 matches at 9 bases. In germline, CDR1 is MGHRA, CDR2 YSYEKL. The CDR3 has 12 residues. J was trimmed by 9 bases and V by 4 bases; bases with no gene match: 4. The DNA for the CDR3 is TGCGCCAGCAGCCCCGGGACAGGGCCGCAGTACTTC. Amino acid sequence: CASSPGTGPQYF.